This entry is about one TCR beta chain. No antigen is known for it. This record comes from a study of T cells in narcolepsy. The CDR3 covers 17 residues. With 0 bases removed from V and 2 bases from J, the gap between germline ends came to 14 bases. The germline gives CDR1 KGHSH, CDR2 LQKENI. Study-wide points: Some memory CD4+ repertoires had no autoreactive clone sequences. Autoreactive clonotypes reportedly recurred in blood of same and different patients, not controls.

The data were produced by immunoSEQ multiplex PCR, yet TCRdb's version contains in-frame clones alone and is incomplete. The sample has tens of thousands of clones; about 91% are singletons. The TCR comes from a human donor with narcolepsy. V gene TRBV18 combines with J gene TRBJ2-1; a possible D gene is TRBD1 (5 bases). The specimen was CD45RA- memory CD4+ T cells from PBMCs. The CDR3 DNA sequence: TGTGCCAGCTCACCACCCCAAGTGGGGCCCCCCTACAATGAGCAGTTCTTC. Translating gives CASSPPQVGPPYNEQFF. Together with reference TRBV18 and TRBJ2-1, the CDR3 gives the full variable domain: NAGVMQNPRHLVRRRGQEARLRCSPMKGHSHVYWYRQLPEEGLKFMVYLQKENIIDESGMPKERFSAEFPKEGPSILRIQQVVRGDSAAYFCASSPPQVGPPYNEQFFGPGTRLTVL.